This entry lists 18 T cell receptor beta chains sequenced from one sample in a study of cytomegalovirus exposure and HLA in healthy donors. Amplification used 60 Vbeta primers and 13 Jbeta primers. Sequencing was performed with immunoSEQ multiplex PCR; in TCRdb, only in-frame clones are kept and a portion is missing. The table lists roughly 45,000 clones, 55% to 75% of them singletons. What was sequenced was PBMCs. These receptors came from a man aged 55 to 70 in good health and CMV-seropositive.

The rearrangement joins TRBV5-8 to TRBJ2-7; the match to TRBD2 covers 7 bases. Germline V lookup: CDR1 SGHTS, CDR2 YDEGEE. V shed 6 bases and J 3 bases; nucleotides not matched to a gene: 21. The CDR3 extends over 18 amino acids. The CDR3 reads CASTLGGGRSSTRYEQYF. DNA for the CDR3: TGTGCCAGCACCCTGGGGGGGGGTCGCTCCTCGACTCGCTACGAGCAGTACTTC.

CDR3: CTSSRVGTGESEQYF. The CDR3 nucleotides are TGCACCAGCAGCAGAGTTGGGACAGGGGAGTCCGAGCAGTACTTC. The genes are TRBV1 and TRBJ2-7; TRBD1 is the table's D call and was not checked against the DNA. TRBV1 is a known pseudogene. The CDR3 is made up of 15 amino acids.

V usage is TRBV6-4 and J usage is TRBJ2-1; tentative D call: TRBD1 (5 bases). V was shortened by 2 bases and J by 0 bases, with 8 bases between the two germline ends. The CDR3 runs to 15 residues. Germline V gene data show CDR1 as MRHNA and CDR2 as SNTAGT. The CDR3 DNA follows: TGTGCCAGCAGTGACACTGACAGCTCCTACAATGAGCAGTTCTTC. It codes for CASSDTDSSYNEQFF.

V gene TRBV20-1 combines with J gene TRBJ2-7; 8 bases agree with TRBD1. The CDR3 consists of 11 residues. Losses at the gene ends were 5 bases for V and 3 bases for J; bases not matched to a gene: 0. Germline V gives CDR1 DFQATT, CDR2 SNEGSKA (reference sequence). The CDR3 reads CSAGQGYEQYF. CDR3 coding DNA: TGCAGTGCTGGACAGGGCTACGAGCAGTACTTC.

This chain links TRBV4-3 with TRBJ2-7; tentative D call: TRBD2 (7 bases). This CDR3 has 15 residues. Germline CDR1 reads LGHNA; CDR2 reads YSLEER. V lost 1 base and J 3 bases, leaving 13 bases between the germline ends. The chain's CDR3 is CASSQVAGEGYEQYF. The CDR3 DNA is TGCGCCAGCAGCCAAGTTGCAGGGGAGGGCTACGAGCAGTACTTC.

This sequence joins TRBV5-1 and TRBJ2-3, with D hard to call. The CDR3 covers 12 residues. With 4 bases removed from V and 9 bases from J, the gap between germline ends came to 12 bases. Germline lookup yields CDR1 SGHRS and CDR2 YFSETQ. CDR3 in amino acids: CASSTDLVTQYF. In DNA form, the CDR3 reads TGCGCCAGCAGCACCGACTTAGTAACGCAGTATTTT.

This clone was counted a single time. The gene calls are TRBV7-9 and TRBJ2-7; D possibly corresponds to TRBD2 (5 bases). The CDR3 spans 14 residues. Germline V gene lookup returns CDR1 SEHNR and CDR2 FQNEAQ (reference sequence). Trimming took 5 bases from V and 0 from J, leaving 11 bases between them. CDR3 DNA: TGTGCCAGCAGCGCCGGGGTCGACTCCTACGAGCAGTACTTC. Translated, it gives CASSAGVDSYEQYF.

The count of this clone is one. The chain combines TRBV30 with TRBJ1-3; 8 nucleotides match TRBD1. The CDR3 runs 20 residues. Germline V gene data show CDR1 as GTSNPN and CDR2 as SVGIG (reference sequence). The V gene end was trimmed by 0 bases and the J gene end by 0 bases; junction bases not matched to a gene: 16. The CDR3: CAWSVWWTGNGSLSGNTIYF. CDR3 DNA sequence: TGTGCCTGGAGTGTATGGTGGACAGGGAACGGGTCCCTCTCTGGAAACACCATATATTTT.

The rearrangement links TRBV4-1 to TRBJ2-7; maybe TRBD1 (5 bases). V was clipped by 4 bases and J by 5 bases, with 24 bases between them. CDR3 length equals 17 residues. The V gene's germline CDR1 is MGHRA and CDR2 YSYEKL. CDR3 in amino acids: CASSPPPRQGKGHEQYF. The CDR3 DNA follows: TGCGCCAGCAGCCCCCCTCCGCGGCAGGGTAAGGGCCACGAGCAGTACTTC.

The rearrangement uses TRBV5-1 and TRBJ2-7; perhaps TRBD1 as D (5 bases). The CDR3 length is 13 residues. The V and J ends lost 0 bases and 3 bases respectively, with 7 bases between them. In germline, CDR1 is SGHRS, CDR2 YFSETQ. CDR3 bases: TGCGCCAGCAGCTTGGAAGGGGACTACGAGCAGTACTTC. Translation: CASSLEGDYEQYF. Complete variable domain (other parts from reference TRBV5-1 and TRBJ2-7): KAGVTQTPRYLIKTRGQQVTLSCSPISGHRSVSWYQQTPGQGLQFLFEYFSETQRNKGNFPGRFSGRQFSNSRSEMNVSTLELGDSALYLCASSLEGDYEQYFGPGTRLTVT.

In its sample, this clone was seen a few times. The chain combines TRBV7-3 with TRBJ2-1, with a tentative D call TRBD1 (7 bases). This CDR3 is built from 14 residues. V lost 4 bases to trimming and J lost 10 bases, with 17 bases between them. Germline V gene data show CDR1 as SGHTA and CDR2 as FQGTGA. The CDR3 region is CASSWGTVGGEQFF. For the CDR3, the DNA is TGTGCCAGCAGCTGGGGGACAGTCGGAGGGGAGCAGTTCTTC.

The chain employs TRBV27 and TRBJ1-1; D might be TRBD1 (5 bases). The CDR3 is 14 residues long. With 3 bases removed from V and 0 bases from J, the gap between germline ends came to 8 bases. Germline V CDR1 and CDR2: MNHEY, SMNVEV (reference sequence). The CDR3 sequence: CASSFNRMNTEAFF. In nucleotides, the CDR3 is TGTGCCAGCAGTTTCAACAGGATGAACACTGAAGCTTTCTTT.

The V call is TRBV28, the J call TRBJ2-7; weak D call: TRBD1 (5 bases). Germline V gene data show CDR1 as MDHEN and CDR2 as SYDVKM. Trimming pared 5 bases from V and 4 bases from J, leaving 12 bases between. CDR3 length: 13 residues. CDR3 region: CASSLNTGYEQYF. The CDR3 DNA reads TGTGCCAGCAGTCTGAACACAGGATACGAGCAGTACTTC.

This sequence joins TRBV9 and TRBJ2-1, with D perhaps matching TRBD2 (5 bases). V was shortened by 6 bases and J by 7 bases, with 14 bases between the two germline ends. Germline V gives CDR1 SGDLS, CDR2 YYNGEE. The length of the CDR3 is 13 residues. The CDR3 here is CASTKQPGNEQFF. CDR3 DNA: TGTGCCAGCACCAAACAACCGGGGAATGAGCAGTTCTTC.

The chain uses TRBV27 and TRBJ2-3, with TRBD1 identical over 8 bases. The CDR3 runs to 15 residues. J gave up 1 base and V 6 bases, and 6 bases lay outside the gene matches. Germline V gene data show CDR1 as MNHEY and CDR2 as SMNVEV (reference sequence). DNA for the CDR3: TGTGCCAGCAGGGGAACAGGGGGAGGCACAGATACGCAGTATTTT. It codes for CASRGTGGGTDTQYF.

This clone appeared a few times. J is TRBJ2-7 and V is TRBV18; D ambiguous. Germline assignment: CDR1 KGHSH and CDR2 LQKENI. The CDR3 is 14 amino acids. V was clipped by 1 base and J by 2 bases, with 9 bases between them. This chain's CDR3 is CASSPRGPPYEQYF. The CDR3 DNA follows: TGTGCCAGCTCACCACGTGGGCCTCCCTACGAGCAGTACTTC.

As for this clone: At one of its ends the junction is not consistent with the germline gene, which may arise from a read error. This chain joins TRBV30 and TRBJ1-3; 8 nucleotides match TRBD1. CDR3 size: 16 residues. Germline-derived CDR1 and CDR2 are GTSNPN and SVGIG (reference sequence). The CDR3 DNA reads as TGTGCTTGGAGTGTACTCCTTACAGGGGGAGGAAACACCATATATTTT. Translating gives CAWSVLLTGGGNTIYF.

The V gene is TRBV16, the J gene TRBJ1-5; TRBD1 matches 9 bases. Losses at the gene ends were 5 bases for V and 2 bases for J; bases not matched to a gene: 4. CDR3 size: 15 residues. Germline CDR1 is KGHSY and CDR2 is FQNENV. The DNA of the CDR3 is TGTGCCAGCAGCACGACAGGGGGTGGCAATCAGCCCCAGCATTTT. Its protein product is CASSTTGGGNQPQHF.